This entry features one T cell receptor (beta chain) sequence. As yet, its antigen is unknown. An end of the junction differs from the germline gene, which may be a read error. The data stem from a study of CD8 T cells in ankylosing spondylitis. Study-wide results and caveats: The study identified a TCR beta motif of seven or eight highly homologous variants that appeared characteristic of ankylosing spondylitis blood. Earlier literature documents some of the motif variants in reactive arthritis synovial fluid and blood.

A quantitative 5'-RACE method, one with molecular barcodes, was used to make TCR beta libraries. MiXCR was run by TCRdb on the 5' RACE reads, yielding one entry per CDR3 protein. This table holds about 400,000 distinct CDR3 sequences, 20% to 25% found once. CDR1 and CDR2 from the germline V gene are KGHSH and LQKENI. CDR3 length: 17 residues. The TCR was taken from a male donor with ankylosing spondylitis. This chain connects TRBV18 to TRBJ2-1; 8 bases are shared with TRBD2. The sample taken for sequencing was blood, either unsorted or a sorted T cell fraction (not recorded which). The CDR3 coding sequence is TGTGCCAGCTCACCAGAACGATACGGGAGGGCCGTCGATGAGCCGTTCTTC. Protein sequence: CASSPERYGRAVDEPFF.